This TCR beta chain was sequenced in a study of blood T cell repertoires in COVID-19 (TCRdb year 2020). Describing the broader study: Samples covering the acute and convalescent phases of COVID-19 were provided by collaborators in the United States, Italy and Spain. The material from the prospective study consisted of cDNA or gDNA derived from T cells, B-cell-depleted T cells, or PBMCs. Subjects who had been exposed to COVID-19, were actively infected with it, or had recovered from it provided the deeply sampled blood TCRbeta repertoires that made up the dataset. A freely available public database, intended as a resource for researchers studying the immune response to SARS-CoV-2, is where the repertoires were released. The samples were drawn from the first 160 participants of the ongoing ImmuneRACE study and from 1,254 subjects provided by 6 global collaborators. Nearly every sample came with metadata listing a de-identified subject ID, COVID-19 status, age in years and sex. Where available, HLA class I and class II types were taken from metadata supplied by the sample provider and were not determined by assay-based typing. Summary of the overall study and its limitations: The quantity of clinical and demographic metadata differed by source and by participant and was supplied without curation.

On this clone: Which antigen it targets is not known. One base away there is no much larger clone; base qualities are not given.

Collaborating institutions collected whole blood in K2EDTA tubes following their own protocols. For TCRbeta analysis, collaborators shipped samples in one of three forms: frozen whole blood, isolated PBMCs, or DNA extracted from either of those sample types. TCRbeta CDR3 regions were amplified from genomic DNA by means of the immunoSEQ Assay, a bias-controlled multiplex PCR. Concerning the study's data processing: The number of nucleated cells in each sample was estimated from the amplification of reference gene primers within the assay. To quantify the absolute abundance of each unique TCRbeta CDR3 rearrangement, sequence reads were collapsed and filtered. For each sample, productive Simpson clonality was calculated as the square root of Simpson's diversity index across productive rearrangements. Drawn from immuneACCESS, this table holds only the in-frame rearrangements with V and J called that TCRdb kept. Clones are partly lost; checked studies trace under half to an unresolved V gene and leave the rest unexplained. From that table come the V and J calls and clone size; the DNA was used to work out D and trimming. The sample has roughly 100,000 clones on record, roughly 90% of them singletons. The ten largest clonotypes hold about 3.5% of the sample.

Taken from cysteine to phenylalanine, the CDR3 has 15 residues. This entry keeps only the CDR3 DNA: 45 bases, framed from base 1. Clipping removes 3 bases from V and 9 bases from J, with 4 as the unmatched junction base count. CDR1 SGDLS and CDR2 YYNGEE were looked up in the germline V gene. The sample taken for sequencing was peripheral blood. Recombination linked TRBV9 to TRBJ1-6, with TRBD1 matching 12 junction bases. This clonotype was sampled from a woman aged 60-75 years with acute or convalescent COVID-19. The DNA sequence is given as TGTGCCAGCAGCGGCCGGGACAGGGGGCTTTCACCCCTCCACTTT. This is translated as CASSGRDRGLSPLHF.